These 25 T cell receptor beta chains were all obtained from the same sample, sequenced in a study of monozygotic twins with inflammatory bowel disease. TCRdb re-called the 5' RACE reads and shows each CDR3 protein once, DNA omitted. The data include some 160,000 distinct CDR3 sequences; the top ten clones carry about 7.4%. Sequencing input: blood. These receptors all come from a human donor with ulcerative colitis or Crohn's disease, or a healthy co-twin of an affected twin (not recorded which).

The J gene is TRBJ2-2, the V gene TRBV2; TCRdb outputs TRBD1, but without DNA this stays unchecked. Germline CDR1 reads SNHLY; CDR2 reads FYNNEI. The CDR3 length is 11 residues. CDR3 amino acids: CATRLSRELFF.

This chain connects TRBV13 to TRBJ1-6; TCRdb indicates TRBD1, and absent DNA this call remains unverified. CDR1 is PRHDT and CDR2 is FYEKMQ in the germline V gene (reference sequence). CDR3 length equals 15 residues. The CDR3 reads CASSLGQGSNSPLHF.

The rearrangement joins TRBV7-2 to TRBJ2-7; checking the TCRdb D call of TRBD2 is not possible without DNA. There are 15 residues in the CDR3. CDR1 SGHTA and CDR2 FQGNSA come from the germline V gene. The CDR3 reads CASTSMLGALYEQYF.

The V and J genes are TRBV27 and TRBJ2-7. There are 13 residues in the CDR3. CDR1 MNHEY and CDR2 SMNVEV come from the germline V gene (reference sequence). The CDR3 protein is CASSLSLRYEQYF.

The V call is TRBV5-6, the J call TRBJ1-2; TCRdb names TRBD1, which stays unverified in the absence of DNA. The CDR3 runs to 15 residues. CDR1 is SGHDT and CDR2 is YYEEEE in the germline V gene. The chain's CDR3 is CASSLNGQGRGGYTF.

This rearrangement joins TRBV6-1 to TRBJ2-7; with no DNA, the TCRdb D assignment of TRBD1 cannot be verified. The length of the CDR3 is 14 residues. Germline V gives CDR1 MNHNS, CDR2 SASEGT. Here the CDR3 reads CASSAVPPSYEQYF.

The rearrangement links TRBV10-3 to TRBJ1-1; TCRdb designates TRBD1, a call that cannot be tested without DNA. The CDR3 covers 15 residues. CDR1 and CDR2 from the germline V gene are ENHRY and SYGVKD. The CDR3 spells CAISEGGLSNTEAFF.

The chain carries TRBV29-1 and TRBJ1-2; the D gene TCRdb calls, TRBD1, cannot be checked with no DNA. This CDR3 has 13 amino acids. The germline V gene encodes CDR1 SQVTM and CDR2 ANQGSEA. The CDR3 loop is CSVGTGTGDGYTF.

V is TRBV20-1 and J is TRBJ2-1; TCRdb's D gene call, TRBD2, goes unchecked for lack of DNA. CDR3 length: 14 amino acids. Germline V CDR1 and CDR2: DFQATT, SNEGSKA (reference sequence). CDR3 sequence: CSASSGVLYNEQFF.

CDR3 in amino acids: CASSLGTVVPSNQPQHF. The rearrangement links TRBV12-3 or TRBV12-4 to TRBJ1-5; TCRdb's D call of TRBD1 is untestable without DNA. CDR3 length equals 17 residues.

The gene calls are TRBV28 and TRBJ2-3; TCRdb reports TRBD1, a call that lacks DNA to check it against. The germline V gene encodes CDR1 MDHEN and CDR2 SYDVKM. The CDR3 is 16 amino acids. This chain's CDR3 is CASEYRGPGNTDTQYF.

CDR3 in amino acids: CASSLSAQLGNTIYF. The V call is TRBV7-2, the J call TRBJ1-3. This CDR3 is 15 amino acids long. CDR1 SGHTA and CDR2 FQGNSA come from the germline V gene. Together with reference TRBV7-2 and TRBJ1-3, the CDR3 gives the full variable domain: GAGVSQSPSNKVTEKGKDVELRCDPISGHTALYWYRQSLGQGLEFLIYFQGNSAPDKSGLPSDRFSAERTGGSVSTLTIQRTQQEDSAVYLCASSLSAQLGNTIYFGEGSWLTVV.

CDR3: CSASPEAHNSPLHF. This chain links TRBV20-1 with TRBJ1-6. Germline lookup yields CDR1 DFQATT and CDR2 SNEGSKA (reference sequence). The CDR3 extends over 14 amino acids.

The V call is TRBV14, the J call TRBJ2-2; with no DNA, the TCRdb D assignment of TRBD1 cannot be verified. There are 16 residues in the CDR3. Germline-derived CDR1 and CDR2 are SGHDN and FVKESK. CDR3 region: CATSRQQGPNTGELFF. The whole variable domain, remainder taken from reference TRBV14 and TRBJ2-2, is EAGVTQFPSHSVIEKGQTVTLRCDPISGHDNLYWYRRVMGKEIKFLLHFVKESKQDESGMPNNRFLAERTGGTYSTLKVQPAELEDSGVYFCATSRQQGPNTGELFFGEGSRLTVL.

CDR3 residues: CAWSPRTDTQYF. The chain joins TRBV30 to TRBJ2-3. CDR1 is GTSNPN and CDR2 is SVGIG in the germline V gene (reference sequence). The CDR3 is 12 amino acids.

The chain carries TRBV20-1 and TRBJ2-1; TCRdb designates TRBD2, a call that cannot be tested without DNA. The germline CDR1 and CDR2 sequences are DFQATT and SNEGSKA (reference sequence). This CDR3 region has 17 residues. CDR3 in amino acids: CSAPLFARGRIHNEQFF.

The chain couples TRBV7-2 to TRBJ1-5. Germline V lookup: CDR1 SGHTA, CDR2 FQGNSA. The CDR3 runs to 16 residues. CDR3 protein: CASSREAAYSNQPQHF. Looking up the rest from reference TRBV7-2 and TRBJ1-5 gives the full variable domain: GAGVSQSPSNKVTEKGKDVELRCDPISGHTALYWYRQSLGQGLEFLIYFQGNSAPDKSGLPSDRFSAERTGGSVSTLTIQRTQQEDSAVYLCASSREAAYSNQPQHFGDGTRLSIL.

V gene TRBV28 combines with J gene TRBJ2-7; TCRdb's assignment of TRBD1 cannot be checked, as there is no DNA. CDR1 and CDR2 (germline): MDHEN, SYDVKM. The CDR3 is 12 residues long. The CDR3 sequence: CASSLSWGEQYF.

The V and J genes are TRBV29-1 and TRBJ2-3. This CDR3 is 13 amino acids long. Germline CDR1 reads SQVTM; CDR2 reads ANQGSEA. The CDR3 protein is CSVELTPTDTQYF.

The CDR3 protein is CASSYGDRAYEQYF. The V and J genes are TRBV5-1 and TRBJ2-7; TCRdb returns TRBD1, unconfirmable since there is no DNA. This CDR3 spans 14 amino acids. Germline values: CDR1 SGHRS, CDR2 YFSETQ.

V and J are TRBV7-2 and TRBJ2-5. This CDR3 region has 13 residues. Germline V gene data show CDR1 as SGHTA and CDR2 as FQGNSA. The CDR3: CASSLYQAETQYF. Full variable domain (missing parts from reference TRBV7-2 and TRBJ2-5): GAGVSQSPSNKVTEKGKDVELRCDPISGHTALYWYRQSLGQGLEFLIYFQGNSAPDKSGLPSDRFSAERTGGSVSTLTIQRTQQEDSAVYLCASSLYQAETQYFGPGTRLLVL.

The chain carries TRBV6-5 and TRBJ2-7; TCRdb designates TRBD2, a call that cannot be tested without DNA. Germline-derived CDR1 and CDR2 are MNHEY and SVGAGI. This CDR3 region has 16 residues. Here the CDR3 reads CASSYRSGRNNYEQYF.

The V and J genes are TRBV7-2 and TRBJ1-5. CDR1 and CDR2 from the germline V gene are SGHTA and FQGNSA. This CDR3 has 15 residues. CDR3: CASSLDNWGNQPQHF.

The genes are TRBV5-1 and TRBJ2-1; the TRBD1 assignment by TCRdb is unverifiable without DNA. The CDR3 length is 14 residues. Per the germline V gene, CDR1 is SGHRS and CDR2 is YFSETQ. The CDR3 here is CASSQDRVYNEQFF.

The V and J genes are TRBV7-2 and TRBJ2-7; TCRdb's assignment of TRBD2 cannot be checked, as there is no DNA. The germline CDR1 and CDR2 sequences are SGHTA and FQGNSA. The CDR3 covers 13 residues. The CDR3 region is CATTGTFSYEQYF.